One T cell receptor beta chain is described in this entry. In the original analysis: Counts of nucleated cells, estimated from reference gene primer amplification, were obtained. Profiling relied on immunoSEQ multiplex PCR, and the TCRdb table lists in-frame clones only, not all of them. That table gives V, J and clone size, and the DNA gave D and trimming. Of about 230,000 clones in the sample, 83% are singletons; the top ten hold 0.95% to 1.5%. The data derive from a study of blood T cell repertoires in COVID-19. About the research overall: Samples representing acute and convalescent COVID-19 were sourced from the United States, Italy and Spain. T cells, B-cell-depleted T cells, or PBMCs supplied cDNA or gDNA.

The receptor's source is a woman aged 30 to 39 with COVID-19, enrolled during active disease. The sequencing input was peripheral blood.

CDR3: CASSFPPGTGGTEAFF. CDR3 nucleotide sequence: TGCGCCAGCAGCTTCCCCCCCGGGACAGGGGGCACTGAAGCTTTCTTT. The rearrangement joins TRBV5-1 to TRBJ1-1, with 11 bases aligning to TRBD1. The length of the CDR3 is 16 residues. J was trimmed by 4 bases and V by 2 bases; bases with no gene match: 7. Germline assignment: CDR1 SGHRS and CDR2 YFSETQ.